Listed below are T cell receptor beta chains from one sample, sequenced in a study of CD8+CD57+ T cells in acquired aplastic anemia. TCRdb re-analysed the reads in MiXCR, keeping a single row per CDR3 protein. The sample includes 95,000 to 150,000 distinct CDR3 sequences, approximately 40% of them seen just once. Sequenced: sorted CD4+, CD8+, or CD8+CD57+ T cells (not recorded which) from PBMCs. The receptors were sampled from a human donor with aplastic anemia. Each CDR3 is given with its conserved first and last residue. D genes are given only for firm matches. The size entry is marked missing in some rows and otherwise reads once, few, many or a size class.

clone_size: NA
v_call: TRBV24-1
d_call: NA
j_call: TRBJ2-7
cdr3_nt: TGTGCCACCAGTGGGGGGAGCGGCGACGAGCAGTACTTC
cdr3_aa: CATSGGSGDEQYF

clone_size: NA
v_call: TRBV2
d_call: NA
j_call: TRBJ1-2
cdr3_nt: TGTGCCAGCAGTGCACAGACCAACTATGGCTACACCTTC
cdr3_aa: CASSAQTNYGYTF

clone_size: NA
v_call: TRBV4-1
d_call: NA
j_call: TRBJ1-5
cdr3_nt: TGCGCCAGCAGCCAAGGGGATCTCGGAGTTCAGCCCCAGCATTTT
cdr3_aa: CASSQGDLGVQPQHF

clone_size: many
v_call: TRBV29-1
d_call: NA
j_call: TRBJ1-3
cdr3_nt: TGCAGCGTTGAACAAGGAGGGCCTGGAAACACCATATATTTT
cdr3_aa: CSVEQGGPGNTIYF

clone_size: many
v_call: TRBV12-3/TRBV12-4
d_call: NA
j_call: TRBJ1-1
cdr3_nt: TGTGCCAGCAGTCCTTCTGGGCAACCTGGGAACACTGAAGCTTTCTTT
cdr3_aa: CASSPSGQPGNTEAFF

clone_size: many
v_call: TRBV19
d_call: NA
j_call: TRBJ1-4
cdr3_nt: TGTGCCAGCGGCAGGTCAACTAATGAAAAACTGTTTTTT
cdr3_aa: CASGRSTNEKLFF

clone_size: NA
v_call: TRBV19
d_call: NA
j_call: TRBJ2-5
cdr3_nt: TGTGCCAGTAGTTCGACGACGCGGTACTTC
cdr3_aa: CASSSTTRYF

clone_size: many
v_call: TRBV7-2
d_call: NA
j_call: TRBJ1-5
cdr3_nt: TGTGCCAGCAGCACGCGCCCGAATCAGCCCCAGCATTTT
cdr3_aa: CASSTRPNQPQHF

clone_size: NA
v_call: TRBV2
d_call: TRBD1
j_call: TRBJ1-5
cdr3_nt: TGTGCCAGCTGGGACAGGGATCAGCCCCAGCATTTT
cdr3_aa: CASWDRDQPQHF

clone_size: many
v_call: TRBV6-1
d_call: NA
j_call: TRBJ1-5
cdr3_nt: TGTGCCAGCAGTGAACGGGGTGGCAATCAGCCCCAGCATTTT
cdr3_aa: CASSERGGNQPQHF

clone_size: NA
v_call: TRBV5-1
d_call: TRBD2
j_call: TRBJ2-7
cdr3_nt: TGCGCCAGCAGCTGGTACGGGACCATTAGCGGGGAGGAGCAGTACTTC
cdr3_aa: CASSWYGTISGEEQYF

clone_size: many
v_call: TRBV7-9
d_call: TRBD2
j_call: TRBJ2-4
cdr3_nt: TGTGCCAGCAGCTCCGGGACTAGTAGGATTCAGTACTTC
cdr3_aa: CASSSGTSRIQYF

clone_size: NA
v_call: TRBV25-1
d_call: NA
j_call: TRBJ2-1
cdr3_nt: TGTGCCACCTCACCGGGGTACAATGAGCAGTTCTTC
cdr3_aa: CATSPGYNEQFF

clone_size: NA
v_call: TRBV19
d_call: TRBD1
j_call: TRBJ1-2
cdr3_nt: TGTGCCAGTAGTGTGGACAGGGGGCGGGGCTACACCTTC
cdr3_aa: CASSVDRGRGYTF

clone_size: NA
v_call: TRBV10-2
d_call: NA
j_call: TRBJ1-5
cdr3_nt: TGCGCCAGCAGTGACGTCGTTTCGGGTCTCAATCAGCCCCAGCATTTT
cdr3_aa: CASSDVVSGLNQPQHF

clone_size: NA
v_call: TRBV5-1
d_call: NA
j_call: TRBJ2-3
cdr3_nt: TGCGCCAGCAGCTACGGAGGCTCTAAACTCGCAGGGGATACGCAGTATTTT
cdr3_aa: CASSYGGSKLAGDTQYF

clone_size: many
v_call: TRBV15
d_call: NA
j_call: TRBJ1-5
cdr3_nt: TGTGCCACCAGCAGAGGGGGTAGCAATCAGCCCCAGCATTTT
cdr3_aa: CATSRGGSNQPQHF